This entry lists 28 T cell receptor beta chains sequenced from one sample in a study of OX40 agonist ivuxolimab in advanced cancers. Produced via immunoSEQ multiplex PCR; TCRdb's table is partial and in-frame only. Of some 57,000 clones in the sample, approximately 82% were seen once. The specimen was CD4+ or CD8+ T cells sorted from blood, collected in a trial of the OX40 agonist ivuxolimab. These receptors were obtained from an adult with an advanced solid tumor such as melanoma, head and neck, liver or kidney cancer.

The chain joins TRBV30 to TRBJ2-7; D possibly corresponds to TRBD1 (6 bases). Germline CDR1 and CDR2: GTSNPN and SVGIG (reference sequence). The CDR3 sequence is 15 residues long. V lost 8 bases to trimming and J lost 5 bases, with 25 bases between them. The CDR3 DNA reads TGTGCCGGTCAACTATCTTATACAGGGTACAACGAGCAGTACTTC. Translation gives CAGQLSYTGYNEQYF. Looking up the rest from reference TRBV30 and TRBJ2-7 gives the full variable domain: SQTIHQWPATLVQPVGSPLSLECTVEGTSNPNLYWYRQAAGRGLQLLFYSVGIGQISSEVPQNLSASRPQDRQFILSSKKLLLSDSGFYLCAGQLSYTGYNEQYFGPGTRLTVT.

This clone was seen more than once but under ten times. The rearrangement links TRBV18 to TRBJ2-7, with a weak D call TRBD1 (5 bases). Per the germline V gene, CDR1 is KGHSH and CDR2 is LQKENI. Trimming stripped 0 bases from V and 6 bases from J, with 9 bases between. This CDR3 is 13 amino acids long. The CDR3 bases are TGTGCCAGCTCACCACCAGGGGTGTCCGAGCAGTACTTC. It is translated as CASSPPGVSEQYF.

The chain has TRBV19 and TRBJ2-1, with 9 bases matching TRBD1. The V gene's germline CDR1 is LNHDA and CDR2 SQIVND (reference sequence). This CDR3 comprises 17 residues. V was pared by 5 bases and J by 6 bases, with 14 bases of the junction left unmatched. The CDR3 bases are TGTGCCAGTAGTCTTCAGACCGGGACAGGGACCTCCAATGAGCAGTTCTTC. Translating it yields CASSLQTGTGTSNEQFF.

The chain links TRBV5-1 to TRBJ2-7, with 8 bases lining up with TRBD1. Looked up from germline, CDR1 is SGHRS and CDR2 is YFSETQ. After removal of 4 bases from V and 3 bases from J, the junction contained 6 bases not matched to a gene. The CDR3 loop spans 14 amino acids. The CDR3: CASSLGQAVYEQYF. The CDR3 DNA is TGCGCCAGCAGCCTGGGACAGGCTGTCTACGAGCAGTACTTC.

The chain links TRBV5-1 to TRBJ2-3; 10 bases are a match to TRBD1. Germline trimming cut 9 bases from V and 6 bases from J; bases unmatched to any gene: 7. CDR3 length: 13 residues. Germline CDR1 reads SGHRS; CDR2 reads YFSETQ. The DNA for the CDR3 is TGCGCCATCGGGACAGGGGACACCGATACGCAGTATTTT. This codes for CAIGTGDTDTQYF.

The J gene is TRBJ1-2, the V gene TRBV28, with D tentatively TRBD1 (5 bases). V dropped 7 bases and J dropped 6 bases, with 12 bases sitting between them. This CDR3 contains 12 residues. The germline gives CDR1 MDHEN, CDR2 SYDVKM. The CDR3 loop reads CASTISTDGYTF. The CDR3 DNA reads TGTGCCAGCACTATATCGACAGATGGCTACACCTTC.

The rearrangement links TRBV19 to TRBJ2-3; 10 bases match TRBD1. The germline gives CDR1 LNHDA, CDR2 SQIVND (reference sequence). The CDR3 extends over 13 amino acids. J was trimmed by 6 bases and V by 9 bases; bases with no gene match: 6. CDR3 coding DNA: TGTGCCAGCGGTCGACAGGGGGCGGATACGCAGTATTTT. Protein product: CASGRQGADTQYF.

This clone was counted a few times. The chain has TRBV5-1 and TRBJ2-2; 7 bases map to TRBD2. Germline V gene lookup returns CDR1 SGHRS and CDR2 YFSETQ. The CDR3 extends over 14 amino acids. Germline trimming cut 0 bases from V and 6 bases from J; bases unmatched to any gene: 2. CDR3 sequence reads: CASSLDGGSGELFF. The CDR3 coding sequence is TGCGCCAGCAGCTTGGACGGGGGGTCCGGGGAGCTGTTTTTT.

J is TRBJ2-7 and V is TRBV5-4; 7 nucleotides match TRBD1. After removal of 4 bases from V and 1 base from J, the junction contained 11 bases not matched to a gene. Germline CDR1 and CDR2: SGHNT and YYREEE (reference sequence). There are 16 residues in the CDR3. Written as DNA, the CDR3 is TGTGCCAGCAGCGAGACTACGAGGGGGCGATCCTACGAGCAGTACTTC. This gives the protein CASSETTRGRSYEQYF.

This clone was observed a single time. CDR3 loop: CASSLQGMSNSPLHF. The CDR3 region has the DNA TGCGCCAGCAGCTTGCAGGGGATGAGTAATTCACCCCTCCACTTT. V gene TRBV5-1 combines with J gene TRBJ1-6; D is perhaps TRBD1 (6 bases). V was cut by 1 base and J by 6 bases, with 11 bases left in between. The CDR3 consists of 15 residues. Per germline, CDR1 SGHRS and CDR2 YFSETQ.

The chain is built from TRBV29-1 and TRBJ2-3; 7 nucleotides agree with TRBD1. The CDR3 contains 20 residues. The germline V gene encodes CDR1 SQVTM and CDR2 ANQGSEA. V lost 1 base to trimming and J lost 2 bases; unmatched junction nucleotides: 21. CDR3 DNA sequence: TGCAGCGTTGAAGGCGCCTTCCGAGGGGGCACAGAGTGGGACACAGATACGCAGTATTTT. Amino acid sequence: CSVEGAFRGGTEWDTDTQYF.

The gene calls are TRBV10-3 and TRBJ2-5, with a tentative D call TRBD2 (6 bases). With the DNA end fitting TRBJ2-7 better, the J assignment may be wrong. CDR3 length: 16 amino acids. The V gene's germline CDR1 is ENHRY and CDR2 SYGVKD. The CDR3 DNA follows: TGTGCCATCAGTGAAAGGGGTATGGAGGGCTCCTACGAGCAGTACTTC. As protein: CAISERGMEGSYEQYF.

This clone turned up a few times. The chain recombines TRBV5-1 with TRBJ2-3, with D unresolved. The germline V gene has CDR1 SGHRS and CDR2 YFSETQ. V lost 4 bases, J lost 3 bases, and 21 bases lay in between. CDR3 length equals 17 residues. CDR3 bases: TGCGCCAGCAGCACATTAGGGCCAGCAGGAGAGACAGATACGCAGTATTTT. Protein sequence: CASSTLGPAGETDTQYF.

This chain connects TRBV7-9 to TRBJ2-7; D is tentatively TRBD1 or TRBD2 (5 bases each). Per germline, CDR1 SEHNR and CDR2 FQNEAQ (reference sequence). CDR3 length: 15 residues. Trimming took off 3 bases at V and 2 bases at J, with 14 bases between the two ends. The CDR3 nucleotides read TGTGCCAGCAGCTTGGGGGACCCTGGCACCTACGAGCAGTACTTC. Its translation: CASSLGDPGTYEQYF.

In its sample, this clone was seen a few times. J is TRBJ2-1 and V is TRBV10-1, with D perhaps assigned TRBD1 or TRBD2 (5 bases each). Germline V gene data show CDR1 as WNHNN and CDR2 as SYGVQD (reference sequence). The CDR3 covers 14 residues. With 3 bases removed from V and 4 bases from J, the gap between germline ends came to 10 bases. CDR3 residues: CASSDSGAYNEQFF. Written as DNA, the CDR3 is TGCGCCAGCAGTGACTCCGGGGCATACAATGAGCAGTTCTTC.

V gene TRBV10-3 combines with J gene TRBJ2-3; 9 positions agree with TRBD2. Trimming took 7 bases from V and 3 from J; bases not matched to a gene: 8. The CDR3 is 15 residues long. CDR1 and CDR2 (germline): ENHRY, SYGVKD. CDR3 sequence: CAINLAGADTDTQYF. CDR3 DNA: TGTGCCATCAACTTAGCGGGAGCCGATACAGATACGCAGTATTTT.

V is TRBV19 and J is TRBJ1-5, with 8 bases lining up with TRBD1. The CDR3 consists of 16 residues. Germline V gene sequence: CDR1 LNHDA, CDR2 SQIVND (reference sequence). V dropped 4 bases and J dropped 0; count of bases not matched to a gene: 5. The chain's CDR3 is CASSRTGGNSNQPQHF. For the CDR3, the DNA is TGTGCCAGTAGTAGAACAGGGGGAAATAGCAATCAGCCCCAGCATTTT.

This chain links TRBV6-6 with TRBJ1-5, with no clear D. The CDR3 consists of 12 residues. Trimming stripped 6 bases from V and 9 bases from J, with 12 bases between. CDR1 and CDR2 (germline): MNHNY, SVGAGI (reference sequence). CDR3 loop: CASSHARGPQHF. For the CDR3, the DNA is TGTGCCAGCAGCCACGCTCGTGGGCCCCAGCATTTT.

This clone has just one count. The genes are TRBV27 and TRBJ2-5; D is possibly TRBD2 (5 bases). Germline V gene lookup returns CDR1 MNHEY and CDR2 SMNVEV (reference sequence). The V end lost 3 bases, the J end lost 5 bases, and 10 bases lay between the germline ends. The CDR3 is 13 residues long. CDR3 residues: CASSFTGGETQYF. CDR3 sequence (DNA): TGTGCCAGCAGTTTTACGGGCGGGGAGACCCAGTACTTC.

This clone showed up just once. The chain is built from TRBV5-1 and TRBJ1-2; 7 bases agree with TRBD1. The CDR3 runs to 14 residues. CDR1 is SGHRS and CDR2 is YFSETQ in the germline V gene. V was clipped by 5 bases and J by 3 bases; unmatched bases: 7. CDR3: CASSFDRADYGYTF. The CDR3 DNA reads as TGCGCCAGCAGTTTCGACAGGGCTGACTATGGCTACACCTTC.

The CDR3 DNA sequence: TGTGCCTGGAGCGGGCTAGGCCAGGGAAACATTCAGTACTTC. It specifies CAWSGLGQGNIQYF. The V call is TRBV30, the J call TRBJ2-4, with D possibly TRBD1 on 5 matching bases. There are 14 residues in the CDR3. V dropped 3 bases and J dropped 6 bases, with 15 bases sitting between them. Per germline, CDR1 GTSNPN and CDR2 SVGIG (reference sequence).

The chain employs TRBV6-5 and TRBJ1-2; D is possibly TRBD1 (6 bases). The germline V gene has CDR1 MNHEY and CDR2 SVGAGI. V was clipped by 0 bases and J by 8 bases, with 16 bases between them. The CDR3 runs 15 residues. The CDR3: CASSYSSRGRGGYTF. In DNA, the CDR3 is TGTGCCAGCAGTTACTCGAGCCGGGGGCGAGGCGGCTACACCTTC.

V and J are TRBV23-1 and TRBJ2-2; 7 bases line up with TRBD1. TRBV23-1 is flagged as an ORF with uncertain function. The V segment lost 11 bases and the J segment 4 bases; nucleotides outside the gene matches: 10. The CDR3 spans 14 residues. CDR3 loop: CAPKGQKFTGELFF. The CDR3 DNA sequence: TGCGCCCCAAAGGGACAGAAATTCACCGGGGAGCTGTTTTTT.

The CDR3 loop reads CASSANLAQPYNEQFF. The CDR3 nucleotides are TGTGCCAGCAGCGCTAATTTAGCGCAACCCTACAATGAGCAGTTCTTC. This chain uses TRBV9 with TRBJ2-1; tentative D call: TRBD2 (5 bases). CDR3 length equals 16 residues. Germline loops: CDR1 SGDLS, CDR2 YYNGEE. Trimming removed 3 bases at V and 2 bases at J, with 15 bases between.

The V and J genes are TRBV30 and TRBJ2-7; TRBD2 might be the D (5 bases). This CDR3 is built from 13 residues. Trimming pared 3 bases from V and 5 bases from J, leaving 14 bases between. CDR1 is GTSNPN, CDR2 SVGIG, per germline (reference sequence). The CDR3 nucleotides read TGTGCCTGGAGCGGAGGCGGCGGCGACGAGCAGTACTTC. Protein sequence: CAWSGGGGDEQYF.

This clone was recorded once. The rearrangement joins TRBV29-1 to TRBJ2-1, with TRBD2 identical over 8 bases. The CDR3 runs 15 residues. The junction had 13 bases not matched to a gene; V was cut back by 6 bases and J by 6 bases. CDR1 is SQVTM, CDR2 ANQGSEA, per germline. CDR3 DNA: TGCAGCGTACTCCCCTTGAGCGGGAGTTTCAATGAGCAGTTCTTC. As protein: CSVLPLSGSFNEQFF.

This clone was detected a few times. This chain uses TRBV6-1 with TRBJ2-5; D not certain. Germline CDR1 reads MNHNS; CDR2 reads SASEGT. CDR3 length: 14 residues. V lost 4 bases and J lost 2, with 11 bases in between. The CDR3 loop reads CASSARWRQETQYF. CDR3 coding DNA: TGTGCCAGCAGTGCCAGGTGGCGGCAAGAGACCCAGTACTTC.

In its sample, this clone was seen a few times. The chain couples TRBV6-6 to TRBJ1-2; tentative D call: TRBD1 (5 bases). CDR3 length: 14 residues. CDR1 is MNHNY, CDR2 SVGAGI, per germline (reference sequence). The germline V and J ends were trimmed by 7 bases and 4 bases, with 16 bases remaining between them. The CDR3 sequence: CASTPARGSYGYTF. For the CDR3, the DNA is TGTGCCAGCACCCCAGCGAGGGGCAGCTATGGCTACACCTTC.